This T cell receptor (beta chain) is drawn from a study of spatial heterogeneity in lung cancer. The time point here: sample taken at primary tumor resection. In each case, whole RNA from tumor, nontumor lung or frozen PBMC was sequenced unsorted. Via MiXCR, TCRdb re-called the 5' RACE reads, giving one row per CDR3 protein. The sample has some 87,000 distinct CDR3 sequences, 7% to 9% seen once. CDR3 length: 16 amino acids. The V gene's germline CDR1 is ENHRY and CDR2 SYGVKD. V lost 4 bases, J lost 3 bases, and 6 bases stayed unmatched. Sample: PBMCs, taken at surgery. This sequence joins TRBV10-3 and TRBJ2-7; 13 bases fit TRBD2. The source is a male donor with early-stage non-small cell lung cancer. The CDR3 DNA sequence: TGTGCCATCAGTGGGGTTGGGACTAGCGGGATCTACGAGCAGTACTTC. Translation gives CAISGVGTSGIYEQYF.